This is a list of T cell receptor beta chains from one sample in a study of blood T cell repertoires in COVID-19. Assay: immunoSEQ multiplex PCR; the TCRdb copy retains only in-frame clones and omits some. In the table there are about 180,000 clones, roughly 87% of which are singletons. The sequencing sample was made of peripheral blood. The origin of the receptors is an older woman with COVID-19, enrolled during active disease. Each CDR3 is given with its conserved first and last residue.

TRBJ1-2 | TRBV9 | CASSPRDAGVYGYTF
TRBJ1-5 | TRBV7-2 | CASSLSGGLDDQPQHF
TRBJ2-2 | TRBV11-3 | CASSPAAGGGWNTGELFF
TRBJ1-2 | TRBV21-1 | CASSPPYRGASGYTF
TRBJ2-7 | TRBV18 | CASSLGTSGPYEQYF
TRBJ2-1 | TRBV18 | CASSPSGGNEQFF
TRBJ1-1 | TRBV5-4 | CASSLEGTVGEAFF
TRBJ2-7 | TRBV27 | CASSLKVPTGGYSYEQYF
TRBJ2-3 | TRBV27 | CASTRGPRTDTQYF
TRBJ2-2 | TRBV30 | CAWSIRGNTGELFF
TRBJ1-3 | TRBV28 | CASSFTGLQNTIYF
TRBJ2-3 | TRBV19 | CASSSGTARLTDTQYF
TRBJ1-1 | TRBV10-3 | CAINRDTNTEAFF